This TCR beta chain was documented in a study of blood T cell repertoires in COVID-19. On the study more broadly: The origin of the acute and convalescent COVID-19 samples was the United States, Italy and Spain. The cDNA or gDNA used as material had been derived from T cells, B-cell-depleted T cells, or PBMCs.

As processed by the authors: Reference gene primer amplification gave nucleated cell count estimates. Repertoires were generated with immunoSEQ multiplex PCR, while TCRdb's copy carries only in-frame clones and drops some. V and J calls and clone size are given by that table; D and trimming were obtained from the DNA. The sample gives fewer than 250,000 clones, more than 70% of which show up once; under 3.5% is in the top ten. The CDR3 spans 13 residues. Germline V gene sequence: CDR1 SQVTM, CDR2 ANQGSEA. V was shortened by 7 bases and J by 3 bases, with 13 bases between the two germline ends. The receptor was derived from a man aged 50-59 years with active or convalescent COVID-19. The sequenced sample consisted of peripheral blood. The chain recombines TRBV29-1 with TRBJ2-1, with D possibly TRBD2 on 6 matching bases. CDR3 amino acids: CSAREFDYNEQFF. The CDR3 nucleotides are TGCAGCGCTCGGGAGTTTGACTACAATGAGCAGTTCTTC.